This T cell receptor beta chain was profiled in a study of STAT3 mutations in large granular lymphocyte leukemia. Study summary: Over half of T-LGLL patients had one or more immunosuppressive regimens. Findings of the study overall: After therapy, about 35% of the 18 patients switched clonotypes, all new clones STAT3 wild type. In T-cell large granular lymphocyte leukemia, about half of patients showed multiple immunodominant subclonotypes.

Trimming took off 9 bases at V and 9 bases at J, with 21 bases between the two ends. Germline assignment: CDR1 SNHLY and CDR2 FYNNEI. The CDR3 is 13 amino acids. Of note for this clone: Its specificity is unknown.

Around 41,000 productive templates were obtained per sample on average. Measured with immunoSEQ multiplex PCR; TCRdb has only the in-frame clones, and not every one. The sample comprises roughly 13,000 clones, 88% of which are singletons, and around 12% rests with the top ten. V gene TRBV2 combines with J gene TRBJ2-7; D uncertain. The sample comprised PBMCs. This TCR came from a human donor with T large granular lymphocyte leukemia. Some clones in this sample may be carry-over from other donors' samples. The DNA for the CDR3 is TGTGCCAGTTCCCCGGACCTAGACCAGTTGCAGTACTTC. Its protein product is CASSPDLDQLQYF. Complete variable domain (other parts from reference TRBV2 and TRBJ2-7): EPEVTQTPSHQVTQMGQEVILRCVPISNHLYFYWYRQILGQKVEFLVSFYNNEISEKSEIFDDQFSVERPDGSNFTLKIRSTKLEDSAMYFCASSPDLDQLQYFGPGTRLTVT.